These 19 T cell receptor beta chains were all obtained from the same sample, sequenced in a study of OX40 agonist ivuxolimab in advanced cancers. The table came from immunoSEQ multiplex PCR; TCRdb's copy has only in-frame clones and leaves some out. The sample consists of approximately 19,000 clones, 70% to 85% of them appearing once. This sample comprised CD4+ or CD8+ T cells sorted from blood, obtained in a trial of the OX40 agonist ivuxolimab. Receptor source: an adult with an advanced solid tumor such as melanoma, head and neck, liver or kidney cancer.

The genes are TRBV4-3 and TRBJ2-6, with 11 bases aligning to TRBD1. The CDR3 is 18 amino acids. Germline CDR1 and CDR2: LGHNA and YSLEER. With 4 bases clipped from V and 0 bases from J, the junction kept 5 bases outside the gene matches. The CDR3 bases are TGCGCCAGCAGCCCCTGGACAGGGGGCTACTCTGGGGCCAACGTCCTGACTTTC. Encoded protein: CASSPWTGGYSGANVLTF.

The chain is built from TRBV4-1 and TRBJ1-1; possibly TRBD1 for D (6 bases). The CDR3 is 15 residues long. Trimming took off 2 bases at V and 5 bases at J, with 15 bases between the two ends. CDR1 MGHRA and CDR2 YSYEKL come from the germline V gene. CDR3 protein: CASSQSGGGGTEAFF. CDR3 in DNA: TGCGCCAGCAGCCAATCGGGGGGAGGGGGTACTGAAGCTTTCTTT.

This clone has only one observation. The chain combines TRBV10-2 with TRBJ2-5; TRBD2 agrees at 14 bases. The trim removed 8 bases at V and 4 bases at J, leaving 0 bases unmatched. The CDR3 is 13 residues long. The germline V gene has CDR1 WSHSY and CDR2 SAAADI. CDR3 coding DNA: TGCGCCAGCGGGACTAGCGGGAGAGAGACCCAGTACTTC. Translating gives CASGTSGRETQYF.

The chain uses TRBV6-5 and TRBJ2-7; D may be TRBD2 (5 bases). The CDR3 contains 12 residues. Between the trimmed V and J ends, which lost 5 bases and 3 bases, there was a span of 8 bases. Per the germline V gene, CDR1 is MNHEY and CDR2 is SVGAGI. CDR3 in amino acids: CASSPEGYEQYF. In DNA form, the CDR3 reads TGTGCCAGCAGTCCAGAGGGCTACGAGCAGTACTTC.

The rearrangement links TRBV5-6 to TRBJ2-2, with a possible D match to TRBD1 (6 bases). This CDR3 is built from 15 residues. The germline CDR1 and CDR2 sequences are SGHDT and YYEEEE. V gave up 4 bases and J gave up 3 bases, with 13 bases separating them. The chain's CDR3 is CASSDEGQYTGELFF. The CDR3, as DNA: TGTGCCAGCAGCGACGAGGGACAATACACCGGGGAGCTGTTTTTT.

The CDR3 DNA sequence: TGTGCCAGCAGTACCTATGGGACCTACGAGCAGTACTTC. Translation gives CASSTYGTYEQYF. The genes are TRBV6-1 and TRBJ2-7, with D unclear. CDR3 length: 13 amino acids. CDR1 MNHNS and CDR2 SASEGT come from the germline V gene. Trimming took 5 bases from V and 2 from J, leaving 10 bases between them.

This chain joins TRBV9 and TRBJ2-1; D call uncertain. The germline V gene has CDR1 SGDLS and CDR2 YYNGEE. Trimming pared 0 bases from V and 0 bases from J, leaving 7 bases between. This CDR3 is built from 15 residues. The CDR3: CASSVATSSYNEQFF. The CDR3, as DNA: TGTGCCAGCAGCGTAGCCACGAGCTCCTACAATGAGCAGTTCTTC.

The chain uses TRBV11-2 and TRBJ2-7; D is undetermined. Germline V CDR1 and CDR2: SGHAT, FQNNGV. This CDR3 comprises 13 residues. V was cut by 1 base and J by 7 bases, with 11 bases left in between. CDR3 sequence: CASSLVADGEQYF. CDR3 coding DNA: TGTGCCAGCAGCTTAGTCGCAGATGGGGAGCAGTACTTC.

The rearrangement links TRBV28 to TRBJ2-7, with TRBD2 as a possible D gene (5 bases). Germline CDR1 reads MDHEN; CDR2 reads SYDVKM. V lost 1 base, J lost 0 bases, and 10 bases lay in between. This CDR3 comprises 15 residues. The CDR3 is CASSLFGESSYEQYF. The CDR3 DNA follows: TGTGCCAGCAGTTTATTCGGGGAGTCCTCCTACGAGCAGTACTTC.

The chain carries TRBV29-1 and TRBJ2-7; D is ambiguous. CDR3 size: 13 residues. The germline CDR1 and CDR2 sequences are SQVTM and ANQGSEA. With 0 bases removed from V and 7 bases from J, the gap between germline ends came to 13 bases. CDR3 sequence: CSVEDPWVGEQYF. The CDR3 nucleotides are TGCAGCGTTGAAGATCCTTGGGTTGGGGAGCAGTACTTC.

The rearrangement joins TRBV6-5 to TRBJ2-5; the D is unclear. The V gene's germline CDR1 is MNHEY and CDR2 SVGAGI. Trimming took off 2 bases at V and 0 bases at J, with 10 bases between the two ends. The length of the CDR3 is 15 residues. The CDR3 DNA sequence: TGTGCCAGCAGTTACGGAACTGGATACCAAGAGACCCAGTACTTC. Translating it yields CASSYGTGYQETQYF.

Remarks on this clone: Other DNA sequences in the same sample also yield this CDR3. The CDR3 nucleotides are TGTGCCAGCACGGCGGTGTGGGGTTTGGATGAGCAGTTCTTC. Protein product: CASTAVWGLDEQFF. The chain links TRBV6-5 to TRBJ2-1; D remains unclear. V lost 7 bases and J lost 8, with 18 bases in between. Germline V gives CDR1 MNHEY, CDR2 SVGAGI. The CDR3 runs to 14 residues.

The table lists this clone with a few counts. This rearrangement joins TRBV7-9 to TRBJ2-3, with 12 bases aligning to TRBD2. CDR3 length: 15 residues. The V gene's germline CDR1 is SEHNR and CDR2 FQNEAQ (reference sequence). The J segment lost 2 bases and the V segment lost 5 bases, leaving 2 bases of the junction unmatched. Written as DNA, the CDR3 is TGTGCCAGCAGCGGGACTAGCGGGTTCACAGATACGCAGTATTTT. This sequence encodes CASSGTSGFTDTQYF. Variable domain in full (rest from reference TRBV7-9 and TRBJ2-3): DTGVSQNPRHKITKRGQNVTFRCDPISEHNRLYWYRQTLGQGPEFLTYFQNEAQLEKSRLLSDRFSAERPKGSFSTLEIQRTEQGDSAMYLCASSGTSGFTDTQYFGPGTRLTVL.

This clone was detected once. V usage is TRBV12-5 and J usage is TRBJ1-2; possible D gene TRBD1, 6 bases. The CDR3 has 13 residues. Trimming took 6 bases from V and 3 from J, leaving 11 bases between them. Germline CDR1 LGHNT, CDR2 FRNRAP. The CDR3 region is CASGFGTHYGYTF. The CDR3 DNA reads as TGTGCTAGTGGCTTCGGGACACACTATGGCTACACCTTC.

The genes are TRBV18 and TRBJ1-4; no definite D call. The CDR3 has 16 amino acids. The V end lost 4 bases, the J end lost 3 bases, and 15 bases lay between the germline ends. Germline V gene data show CDR1 as KGHSH and CDR2 as LQKENI. CDR3 in amino acids: CASSLGLPSSNEKLFF. DNA of the CDR3: TGTGCCAGCTCACTAGGCCTACCCTCGTCTAATGAAAAACTGTTTTTT.

Details on this clone: The same CDR3 can be traced to other DNA sequences in this sample. The chain recombines TRBV9 with TRBJ2-7; 7 nucleotides agree with TRBD1. The CDR3 runs 14 residues. V lost 0 bases, J lost 2 bases, and 2 bases stayed unmatched. Germline assignment: CDR1 SGDLS and CDR2 YYNGEE. In DNA, the CDR3 is TGTGCCAGCAGCGTAGGGACAGGTACCTACGAGCAGTACTTC. Translation: CASSVGTGTYEQYF.

The genes are TRBV7-9 and TRBJ2-3; TRBD2 matches at 14 bases. This CDR3 spans 16 amino acids. With 4 bases clipped from V and 8 bases from J, the junction kept 8 bases outside the gene matches. Germline CDR1 and CDR2: SEHNR and FQNEAQ (reference sequence). In nucleotides, the CDR3 is TGTGCCAGCAGCTCCACGCTGACTAGCGGGGGGGTTACGCAGTATTTT. Its protein is CASSSTLTSGGVTQYF.

The CDR3 here is CASSPNGLGTEAFF. CDR3 bases: TGTGCCAGCAGCCCTAACGGTTTGGGCACTGAAGCTTTCTTT. This sequence joins TRBV27 and TRBJ1-1; D unresolved. Germline CDR1 MNHEY, CDR2 SMNVEV (reference sequence). The CDR3 has 14 amino acids. V lost 6 bases, J lost 4 bases, and 15 bases lay in between.

The rearrangement uses TRBV10-3 and TRBJ1-2; TRBD1 agrees at 10 bases. V lost 7 bases to trimming and J lost 3 bases; unmatched junction nucleotides: 8. The CDR3 has 15 amino acids. Germline V gene lookup returns CDR1 ENHRY and CDR2 SYGVKD. DNA for the CDR3: TGTGCCATCACCGCCGGGACAGGGGATTACTATGGCTACACCTTC. It translates to CAITAGTGDYYGYTF.